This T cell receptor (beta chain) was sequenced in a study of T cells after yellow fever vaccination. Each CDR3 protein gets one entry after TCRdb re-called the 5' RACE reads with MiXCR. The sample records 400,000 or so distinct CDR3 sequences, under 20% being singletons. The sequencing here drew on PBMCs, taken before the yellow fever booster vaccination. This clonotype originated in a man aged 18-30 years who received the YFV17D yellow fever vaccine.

Here the CDR3 reads CSARVRGVGNQPQHF. The DNA of the CDR3 is TGCAGTGCTAGAGTGCGAGGGGTAGGCAATCAGCCCCAGCATTTT. The chain combines TRBV20-1 with TRBJ1-5, with D maybe TRBD1 (5 bases). V lost 1 base and J 2 bases, leaving 12 bases between the germline ends. CDR1 DFQATT and CDR2 SNEGSKA come from the germline V gene (reference sequence). The CDR3 spans 15 residues.